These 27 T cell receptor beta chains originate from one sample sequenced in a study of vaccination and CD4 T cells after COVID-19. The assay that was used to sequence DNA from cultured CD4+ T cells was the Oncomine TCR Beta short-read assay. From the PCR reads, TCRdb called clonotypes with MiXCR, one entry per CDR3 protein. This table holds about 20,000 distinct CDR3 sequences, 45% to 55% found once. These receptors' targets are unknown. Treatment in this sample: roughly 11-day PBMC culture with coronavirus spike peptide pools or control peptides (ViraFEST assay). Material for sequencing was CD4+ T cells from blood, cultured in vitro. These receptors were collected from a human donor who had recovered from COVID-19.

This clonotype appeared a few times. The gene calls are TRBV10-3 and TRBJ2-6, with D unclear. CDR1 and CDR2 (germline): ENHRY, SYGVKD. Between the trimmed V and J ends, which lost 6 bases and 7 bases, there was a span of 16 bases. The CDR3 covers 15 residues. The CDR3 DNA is TGTGCCATCAGGACGTCCAAGGGTGTAGCCAACGTCCTGACTTTC. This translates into CAIRTSKGVANVLTF.

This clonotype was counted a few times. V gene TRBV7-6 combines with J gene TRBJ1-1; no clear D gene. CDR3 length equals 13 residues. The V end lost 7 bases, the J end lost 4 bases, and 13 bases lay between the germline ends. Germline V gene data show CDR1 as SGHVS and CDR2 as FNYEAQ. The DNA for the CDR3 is TGTGCCAGCACCCCCCGAGCGGGCACTGAAGCTTTCTTT. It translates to CASTPRAGTEAFF.

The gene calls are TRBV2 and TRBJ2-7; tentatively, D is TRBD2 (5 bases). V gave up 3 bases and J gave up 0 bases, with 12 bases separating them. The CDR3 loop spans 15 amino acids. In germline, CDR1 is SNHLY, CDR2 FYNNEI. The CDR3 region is CASSENGVASYEQYF. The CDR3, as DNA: TGTGCCAGCAGTGAGAACGGGGTCGCCTCCTACGAGCAGTACTTC.

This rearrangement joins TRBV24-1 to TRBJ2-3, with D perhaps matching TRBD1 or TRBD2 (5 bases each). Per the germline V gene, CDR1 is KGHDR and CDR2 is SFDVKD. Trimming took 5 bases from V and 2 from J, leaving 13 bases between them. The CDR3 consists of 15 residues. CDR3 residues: CATSAGGTYTDTQYF. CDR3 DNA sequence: TGTGCCACCAGTGCCGGTGGGACCTACACAGATACGCAGTATTTT.

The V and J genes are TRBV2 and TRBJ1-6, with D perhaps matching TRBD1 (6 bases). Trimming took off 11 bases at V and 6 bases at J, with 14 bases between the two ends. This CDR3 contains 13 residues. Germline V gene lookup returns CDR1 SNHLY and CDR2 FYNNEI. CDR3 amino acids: CAGGQTFNSPLHF. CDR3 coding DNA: TGTGCCGGTGGACAGACCTTTAATTCACCCCTCCACTTT.

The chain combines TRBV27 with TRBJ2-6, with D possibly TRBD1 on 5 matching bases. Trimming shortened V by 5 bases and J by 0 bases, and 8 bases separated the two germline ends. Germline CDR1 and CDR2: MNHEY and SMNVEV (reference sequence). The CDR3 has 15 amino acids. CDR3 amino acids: CASSADSSGANVLTF. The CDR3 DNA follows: TGTGCCAGCAGTGCCGACAGCTCTGGGGCCAACGTCCTGACTTTC.

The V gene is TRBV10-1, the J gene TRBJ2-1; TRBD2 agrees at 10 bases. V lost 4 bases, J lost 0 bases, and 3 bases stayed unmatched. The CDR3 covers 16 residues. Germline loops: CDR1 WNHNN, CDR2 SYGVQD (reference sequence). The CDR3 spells CASSGLAGNSYNEQFF. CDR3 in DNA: TGCGCCAGCAGTGGACTAGCGGGTAACTCCTACAATGAGCAGTTCTTC.

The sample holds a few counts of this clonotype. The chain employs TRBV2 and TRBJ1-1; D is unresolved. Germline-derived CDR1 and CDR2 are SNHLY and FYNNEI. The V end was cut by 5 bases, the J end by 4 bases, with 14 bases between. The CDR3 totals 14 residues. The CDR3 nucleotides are TGTGCCAGCAGTTCGGTACGCAGTAGCACTGAAGCTTTCTTT. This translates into CASSSVRSSTEAFF.

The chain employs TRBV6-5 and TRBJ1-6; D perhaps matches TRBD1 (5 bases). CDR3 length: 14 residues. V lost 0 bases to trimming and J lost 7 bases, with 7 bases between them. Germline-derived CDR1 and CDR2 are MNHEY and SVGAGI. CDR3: CASSYSRGNSPLHF. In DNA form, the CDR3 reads TGTGCCAGCAGTTACTCAAGGGGAAATTCACCCCTCCACTTT.

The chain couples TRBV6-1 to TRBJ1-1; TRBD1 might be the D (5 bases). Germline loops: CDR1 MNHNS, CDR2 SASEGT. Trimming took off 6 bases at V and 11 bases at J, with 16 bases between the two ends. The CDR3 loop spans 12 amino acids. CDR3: CASSVSRGVAFF. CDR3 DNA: TGTGCCAGCAGCGTGTCCCGGGGGGTTGCTTTCTTT.

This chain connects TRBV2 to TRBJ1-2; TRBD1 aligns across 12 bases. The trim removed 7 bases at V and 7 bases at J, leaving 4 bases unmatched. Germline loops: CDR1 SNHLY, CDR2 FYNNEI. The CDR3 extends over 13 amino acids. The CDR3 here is CASTGQGALGYTF. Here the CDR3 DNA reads TGTGCCAGCACGGGACAGGGGGCCCTTGGCTACACCTTC. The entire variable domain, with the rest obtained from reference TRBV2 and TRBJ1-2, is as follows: EPEVTQTPSHQVTQMGQEVILRCVPISNHLYFYWYRQILGQKVEFLVSFYNNEISEKSEIFDDQFSVERPDGSNFTLKIRSTKLEDSAMYFCASTGQGALGYTFGSGTRLTVV.

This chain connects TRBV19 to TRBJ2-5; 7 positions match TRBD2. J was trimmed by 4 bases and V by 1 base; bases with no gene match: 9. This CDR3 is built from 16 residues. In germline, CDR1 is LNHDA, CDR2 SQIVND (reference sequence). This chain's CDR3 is CASSIAPVGGRETQYF. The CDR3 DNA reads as TGTGCCAGTAGTATAGCCCCCGTCGGGGGGAGAGAGACCCAGTACTTC. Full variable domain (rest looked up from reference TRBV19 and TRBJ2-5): DGGITQSPKYLFRKEGQNVTLSCEQNLNHDAMYWYRQDPGQGLRLIYYSQIVNDFQKGDIAEGYSVSREKKESFPLTVTSAQKNPTAFYLCASSIAPVGGRETQYFGPGTRLLVL.

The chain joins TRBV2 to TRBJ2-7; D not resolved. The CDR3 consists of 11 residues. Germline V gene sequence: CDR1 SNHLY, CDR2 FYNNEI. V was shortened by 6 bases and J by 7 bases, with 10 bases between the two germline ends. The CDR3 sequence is CASRLFLEQYF. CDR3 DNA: TGTGCCAGCAGGTTGTTTCTAGAGCAGTACTTC. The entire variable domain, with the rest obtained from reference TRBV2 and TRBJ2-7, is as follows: EPEVTQTPSHQVTQMGQEVILRCVPISNHLYFYWYRQILGQKVEFLVSFYNNEISEKSEIFDDQFSVERPDGSNFTLKIRSTKLEDSAMYFCASRLFLEQYFGPGTRLTVT.

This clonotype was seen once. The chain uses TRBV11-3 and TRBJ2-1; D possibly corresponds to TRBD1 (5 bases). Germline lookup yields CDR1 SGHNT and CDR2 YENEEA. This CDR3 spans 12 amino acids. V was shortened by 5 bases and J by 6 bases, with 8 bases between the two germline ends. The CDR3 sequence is CASSLRANEQFF. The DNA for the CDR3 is TGTGCCAGCAGCCTCAGGGCCAATGAGCAGTTCTTC.

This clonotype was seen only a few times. The CDR3 region has the DNA TGTGCCAGCAGTGATACTGACACGCCGGGCAGGAGAACTGAAGCTTTCTTT. Translation gives CASSDTDTPGRRTEAFF. The V call is TRBV6-1, the J call TRBJ1-1, with D unresolved. V dropped 3 bases and J dropped 5 bases, with 22 bases sitting between them. Germline lookup yields CDR1 MNHNS and CDR2 SASEGT. The CDR3 length is 17 residues.

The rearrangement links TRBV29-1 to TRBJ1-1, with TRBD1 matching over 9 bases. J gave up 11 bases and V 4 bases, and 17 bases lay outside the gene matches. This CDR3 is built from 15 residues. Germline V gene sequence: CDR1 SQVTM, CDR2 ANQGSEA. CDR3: CSVVRDRDAVSGAFF. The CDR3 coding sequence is TGCAGCGTTGTAAGGGACAGGGACGCCGTTTCGGGGGCTTTCTTT.

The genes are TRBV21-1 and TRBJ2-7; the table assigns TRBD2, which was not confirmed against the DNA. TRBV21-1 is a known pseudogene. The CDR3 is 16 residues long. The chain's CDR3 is CASSKRGGGPGNEQYF. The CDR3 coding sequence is TGTGCCAGCAGCAAAAGGGGGGGAGGGCCCGGGAACGAGCAGTACTTC.

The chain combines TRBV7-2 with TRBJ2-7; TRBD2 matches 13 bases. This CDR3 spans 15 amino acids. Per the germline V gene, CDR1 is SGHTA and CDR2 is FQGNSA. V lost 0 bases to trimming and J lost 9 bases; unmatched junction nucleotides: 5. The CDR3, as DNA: TGTGCCAGCAGCTTAGCGACTAGCGGGGGGAGAGGGCAGTACTTC. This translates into CASSLATSGGRGQYF.

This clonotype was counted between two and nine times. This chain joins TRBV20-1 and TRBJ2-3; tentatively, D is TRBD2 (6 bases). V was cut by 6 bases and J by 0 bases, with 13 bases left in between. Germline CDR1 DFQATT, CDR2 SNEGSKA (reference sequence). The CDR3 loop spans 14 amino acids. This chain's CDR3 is CSATTSSSTDTQYF. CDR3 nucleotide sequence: TGCAGTGCAACTACTAGCAGTAGCACAGATACGCAGTATTTT.

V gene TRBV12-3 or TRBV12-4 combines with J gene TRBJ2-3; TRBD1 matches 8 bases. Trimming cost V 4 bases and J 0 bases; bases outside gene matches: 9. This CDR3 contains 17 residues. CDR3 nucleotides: TGTGCCAGCAGTTGGGCTACAGGGGGACTTAGCACAGATACGCAGTATTTT. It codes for CASSWATGGLSTDTQYF.

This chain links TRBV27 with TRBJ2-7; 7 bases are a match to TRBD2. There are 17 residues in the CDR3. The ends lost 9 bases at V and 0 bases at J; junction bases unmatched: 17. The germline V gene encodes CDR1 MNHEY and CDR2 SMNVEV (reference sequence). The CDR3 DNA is TGTGCCAGTTCCCCAGCCTTGGGAAGCGGGGCCTCCTACGAGCAGTACTTC. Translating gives CASSPALGSGASYEQYF.

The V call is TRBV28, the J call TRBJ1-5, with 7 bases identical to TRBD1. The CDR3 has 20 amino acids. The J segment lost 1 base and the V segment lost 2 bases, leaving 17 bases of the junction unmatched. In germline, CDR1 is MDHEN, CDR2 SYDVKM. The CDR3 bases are TGTGCCAGCAGTTTAATGTGGGTATTGAAGGGGGCAATAAGCAATCAGCCCCAGCATTTT. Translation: CASSLMWVLKGAISNQPQHF.

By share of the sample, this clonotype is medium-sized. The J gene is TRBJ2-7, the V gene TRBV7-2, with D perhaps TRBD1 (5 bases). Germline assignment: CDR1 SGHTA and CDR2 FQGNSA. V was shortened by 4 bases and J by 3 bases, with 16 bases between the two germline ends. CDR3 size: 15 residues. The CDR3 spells CASSYEVRTSYEQYF. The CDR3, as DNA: TGTGCCAGCAGCTATGAAGTGAGGACAAGCTACGAGCAGTACTTC.

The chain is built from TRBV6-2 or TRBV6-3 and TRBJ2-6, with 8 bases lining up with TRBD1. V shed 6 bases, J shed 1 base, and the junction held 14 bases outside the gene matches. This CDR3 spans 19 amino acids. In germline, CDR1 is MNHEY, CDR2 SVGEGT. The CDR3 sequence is CASSRLRDRLRSGANVLTF. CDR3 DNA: TGTGCCAGCAGCCGTCTGAGGGACAGGCTGCGATCTGGGGCCAACGTCCTGACTTTC.

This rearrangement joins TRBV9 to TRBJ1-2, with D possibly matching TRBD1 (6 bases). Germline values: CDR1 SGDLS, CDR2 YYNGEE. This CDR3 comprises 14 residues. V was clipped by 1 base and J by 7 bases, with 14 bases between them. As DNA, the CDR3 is TGTGCCAGCAGCGTATTACAGGGAGAGGCTGGCTACACCTTC. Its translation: CASSVLQGEAGYTF.

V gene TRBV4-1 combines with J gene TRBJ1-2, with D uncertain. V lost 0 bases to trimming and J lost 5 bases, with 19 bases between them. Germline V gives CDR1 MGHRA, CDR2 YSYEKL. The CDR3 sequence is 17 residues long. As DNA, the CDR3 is TGCGCCAGCAGCCAAGATCCTTTAGCGGGCGCGGGGTATGGCTACACCTTC. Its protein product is CASSQDPLAGAGYGYTF.

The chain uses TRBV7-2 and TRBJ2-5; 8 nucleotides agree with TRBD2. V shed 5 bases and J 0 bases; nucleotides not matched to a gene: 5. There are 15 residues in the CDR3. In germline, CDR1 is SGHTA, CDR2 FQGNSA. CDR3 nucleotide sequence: TGTGCCAGCAGCCCAGCGGGGGCATACCAAGAGACCCAGTACTTC. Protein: CASSPAGAYQETQYF.